Below, 5 T cell receptor beta chains from the same sample are listed, as sequenced in a study of post-analysis software for immune sequencing data. Sequencing libraries made from TCR beta cDNA carried unique molecular identifiers. TCRdb re-called the PCR reads with MiXCR, one entry per CDR3 protein. The sample includes under 200,000 distinct CDR3 sequences, about 36% seen only once; the top ten take 28%. The material sequenced was blood, taken after autologous hematopoietic stem cell transplantation. These receptors were obtained from a girl aged 10 to 17 with multiple sclerosis.

This chain joins TRBV28 and TRBJ2-7; 9 positions agree with TRBD2. The J call could be wrong; TRBJ2-5 is a better fit for the DNA end. Germline V lookup: CDR1 MDHEN, CDR2 SYDVKM. This CDR3 is 18 amino acids long. CDR3 region: CASSFSDSLAGEGETQYF. The DNA for the CDR3 is TGTGCCAGCAGTTTTTCCGACTCGTTAGCGGGAGAGGGGGAGACCCAGTACTTC.

As DNA, the CDR3 is TGCGCCAGCAGCTTGCACAGGGGAGGGTACGAGCAGTACTTC. Protein sequence: CASSLHRGGYEQYF. This chain joins TRBV5-1 and TRBJ2-7; D tentatively reads TRBD1 or TRBD2 (7 bases each). Germline CDR1 is SGHRS and CDR2 is YFSETQ. The CDR3 covers 14 residues. Trimming cost V 1 base and J 4 bases, with 12 bases left between them.

The chain has TRBV2 and TRBJ1-1; TRBD1 agrees at 8 bases. The CDR3 totals 13 residues. Per germline, CDR1 SNHLY and CDR2 FYNNEI. Trimming cost V 6 bases and J 6 bases; bases outside gene matches: 6. This CDR3 is CASRGQGLAEAFF. In nucleotides, the CDR3 is TGTGCCAGCAGAGGACAGGGATTGGCTGAAGCTTTCTTT.

The chain links TRBV7-4 to TRBJ1-5; D is undetermined. This CDR3 comprises 15 residues. The germline V gene has CDR1 SGHVT and CDR2 SQSDAQ. Trimming removed 3 bases from V and 0 bases from J, with 9 bases in between. CDR3 DNA sequence: TGTGCCAGCAGCTTCAGAGGGAGTAGCAATCAGCCCCAGCATTTT. Translation gives CASSFRGSSNQPQHF.

There are a few counts of this clonotype. The chain recombines TRBV14 with TRBJ1-6; 7 bases map to TRBD1. Losses at the gene ends were 3 bases for V and 0 bases for J; bases not matched to a gene: 8. The CDR3 spans 18 residues. The germline gives CDR1 SGHDN, CDR2 FVKESK. The CDR3 reads CASSHVQGTSSYNSPLHF. CDR3 sequence (DNA): TGTGCCAGCAGCCACGTACAGGGGACGAGCTCCTATAATTCACCCCTCCACTTT.